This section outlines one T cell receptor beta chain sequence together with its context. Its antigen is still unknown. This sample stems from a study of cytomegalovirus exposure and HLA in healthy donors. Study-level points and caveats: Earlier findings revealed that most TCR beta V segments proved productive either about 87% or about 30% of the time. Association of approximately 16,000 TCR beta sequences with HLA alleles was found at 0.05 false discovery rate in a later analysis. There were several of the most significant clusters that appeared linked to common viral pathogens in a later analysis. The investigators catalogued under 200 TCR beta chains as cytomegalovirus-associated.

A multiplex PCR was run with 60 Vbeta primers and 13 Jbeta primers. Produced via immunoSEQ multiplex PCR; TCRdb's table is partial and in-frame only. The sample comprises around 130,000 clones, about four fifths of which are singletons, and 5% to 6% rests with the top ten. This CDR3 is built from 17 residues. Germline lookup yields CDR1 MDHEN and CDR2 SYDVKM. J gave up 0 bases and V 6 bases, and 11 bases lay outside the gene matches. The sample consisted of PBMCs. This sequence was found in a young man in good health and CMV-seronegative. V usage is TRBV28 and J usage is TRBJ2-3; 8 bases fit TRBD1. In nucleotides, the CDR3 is TGTGCCAGCAGCCTCCAAGGGACAGGTCCTAGCACAGATACGCAGTATTTT. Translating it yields CASSLQGTGPSTDTQYF. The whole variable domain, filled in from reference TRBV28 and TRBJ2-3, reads DVKVTQSSRYLVKRTGEKVFLECVQDMDHENMFWYRQDPGLGLRLIYFSYDVKMKEKGDIPEGYSVSREKKERFSLILESASTNQTSMYLCASSLQGTGPSTDTQYFGPGTRLTVL.